One sample yielded the 8 T cell receptor beta chains listed below, sequenced in a study of neurological immune-mediated disorders. TCRdb used MiXCR to reprocess the 5' RACE reads, holding one entry per CDR3 protein. The sample lists nearly 60,000 distinct CDR3 sequences, 3% to 3.5% occurring once. The sequencing input was PBMCs. These receptors were taken from a woman aged 55-70 years with multiple sclerosis.

This clonotype was counted ten times or more. This rearrangement joins TRBV10-3 to TRBJ2-3; no firm D call. The germline V gene has CDR1 ENHRY and CDR2 SYGVKD. The CDR3 has 13 residues. Trimming pared 2 bases from V and 4 bases from J, leaving 7 bases between. CDR3 protein: CAISEAYSDTQYF. The CDR3 bases are TGTGCCATCAGTGAGGCGTACTCAGATACGCAGTATTTT.

Ten or more counts support this clonotype. The chain carries TRBV20-1 and TRBJ1-1; 8 bases map to TRBD1. The CDR3 runs to 15 residues. Germline loops: CDR1 DFQATT, CDR2 SNEGSKA (reference sequence). With V trimmed by 5 bases and J by 4 bases, 12 bases remained unmatched. The DNA of the CDR3 is TGCAGTGCTCCTAGACAGGGGAGTAAGGGCACTGAAGCTTTCTTT. Amino acid sequence: CSAPRQGSKGTEAFF.

This clonotype was detected many times. The chain has TRBV20-1 and TRBJ2-7; D uncertain. This CDR3 is 11 amino acids long. The V end was cut by 1 base, the J end by 7 bases, with 8 bases between. Germline V gives CDR1 DFQATT, CDR2 SNEGSKA (reference sequence). The CDR3 protein is CSARVGWEQYF. The DNA for the CDR3 is TGCAGTGCTAGAGTGGGGTGGGAGCAGTACTTC.

This clonotype has ten or more counts. The rearrangement joins TRBV2 to TRBJ1-5; unclear D gene. Germline assignment: CDR1 SNHLY and CDR2 FYNNEI. CDR3 size: 15 residues. V lost 2 bases, J lost 0 bases, and 8 bases lay in between. The CDR3 bases are TGTGCCAGCAGTGAAAGACAAGCTAGCAATCAGCCCCAGCATTTT. It yields the protein CASSERQASNQPQHF.

This clonotype was seen many times. This sequence joins TRBV5-1 and TRBJ2-3; D unclear. V was trimmed by 0 bases and J by 2 bases, leaving 10 bases between them. The CDR3 sequence is 15 residues long. Looked up from germline, CDR1 is SGHRS and CDR2 is YFSETQ. The CDR3 sequence: CASSLAPGHTDTQYF. CDR3 nucleotides: TGCGCCAGCAGCTTGGCCCCGGGCCACACAGATACGCAGTATTTT. The whole variable domain, filled in from reference TRBV5-1 and TRBJ2-3, reads KAGVTQTPRYLIKTRGQQVTLSCSPISGHRSVSWYQQTPGQGLQFLFEYFSETQRNKGNFPGRFSGRQFSNSRSEMNVSTLELGDSALYLCASSLAPGHTDTQYFGPGTRLTVL.

This clonotype has ten or more counts. J is TRBJ2-1 and V is TRBV4-3; TRBD1 matches 7 bases. CDR1 is LGHNA and CDR2 is YSLEER in the germline V gene. With V trimmed by 0 bases and J by 8 bases, 10 bases remained unmatched. The CDR3 contains 16 residues. The CDR3 DNA reads as TGCGCCAGCAGCCAAGATTTACAGGGGTGGTACGATGAGCAGTTCTTC. Its protein is CASSQDLQGWYDEQFF.

This clonotype appeared many times. The rearrangement uses TRBV7-6 and TRBJ1-4, with D perhaps matching TRBD1 (5 bases). Germline V gives CDR1 SGHVS, CDR2 FNYEAQ. Trimming shortened V by 1 base and J by 7 bases, and 16 bases separated the two germline ends. This CDR3 has 16 residues. The CDR3 DNA is TGTGCCAGCAGCTTAGGTTCCGCAGGGATGACTGAAAAACTGTTTTTT. As protein: CASSLGSAGMTEKLFF.

The J gene is TRBJ2-7, the V gene TRBV20-1; 7 nucleotides line up with TRBD2. The V and J ends lost 6 bases and 5 bases, in that order; junction bases with no gene match: 7. The CDR3 extends over 12 amino acids. Looked up from germline, CDR1 is DFQATT and CDR2 is SNEGSKA (reference sequence). The CDR3 loop reads CSAQRAGDEQYF. Here the CDR3 DNA reads TGCAGTGCCCAGAGGGCGGGGGACGAGCAGTACTTC.